These T cell receptor beta chains were read from a single sample in a study of breast tumors, draining lymph nodes, adjacent tissues. TCRdb called the multiplex PCR reads again in MiXCR, with one record for every CDR3 protein. The sample carries about 110,000 distinct CDR3 sequences, less than 40% recorded once. Sequenced sample: axillary lymph node tissue. The receptor source for this set is a female donor with breast cancer. Some clones in this sample may be carry-over from other donors' samples. Both conserved end residues are part of each CDR3. Only part of the rows carry a size: once, few, many, or a class if the clone is expanded.

many TRBV19 CASSSRQTWDSYEQYF
many TRBV4-1 CASSHLTHDRGIPQPQHF
- TRBV20-1 CSVRDCPTSGGAFGTQYF
many TRBV7-3 CASSLTGAEQFF
few TRBV7-2 CASSLGQGYTEAFF
many TRBV19 CAGRDSAKSYNSPLHF
many TRBV7-3 CASSPGQGAGNTIYF
once TRBV29-1 CSVEECANYGYTF
many TRBV5-1 CASRYHPGRDLEQYF
many TRBV20-1 CSARKRFTSGNTIYF
many TRBV19 CASSTQRGNTGELFF
many TRBV2 CASRRTASGNTIYF
- TRBV6-2/TRBV6-3 CASSLLSGNQPQHF
- TRBV15 CATSRMGTSGRGIYNEQFF
many TRBV6-2/TRBV6-3 CASSQTGGMVSNEKLFF
- TRBV25-1 CACSEDTCRASHQPQHF
once TRBV14 CASSQVGGRVGADTQYF
many TRBV7-9 CASSLLSSSVPYGYTF
- TRBV9 CASSARTGDGYTF
many TRBV11-2 CASSLPGTQSSYEQYF
many TRBV20-1 CSARGRRRGVNQPQHF
many TRBV6-4 CASSHNYRARGYTF
many TRBV29-1 CSVERGGTDTQYF
few TRBV12-3/TRBV12-4 CASSPGLGLLTGNTEAFF
many TRBV4-3 CASSQDVTVSGNAIYF
many TRBV6-6 CASSHAGGPYEQYF
many TRBV29-1 CSVEGGRIGETQYF
- TRBV9 CASSPPRASGRLNEQFF
- TRBV18 CASSPPRRGAPGEQFF
- TRBV2 CTSSVSRSTDAQYF
many TRBV7-3 CASSLDRETEAFF
many TRBV20-1 CSARPKERGVYGELFF
many TRBV5-1 CASSGDYEQYF